Sequencing of this TCR beta chain was carried out in a study of vaccination effects on CD4 cells after COVID-19 (dated by TCRdb to the early 2020s). Regarding the research as a whole: Each participant got two doses of an mRNA SARS-CoV-2 vaccine, either BNT162b2 or mRNA-1273. The full study included some eleven COVID-19 convalescent patients and several SARS-CoV-2-naive healthy vaccine recipients. SARS-CoV-2 spike-specific CD4+ TCR repertoires were compared before and after mRNA vaccination in COVID-19 convalescent patients and in infection-naive vaccine recipients. In the study, cultures from other donors were sequenced using the Oncomine TCR Beta short-read assay on an Illumina iSeq 100.

Beyond this particular receptor, the publication reports: Among healthy vaccine recipients, nearly all vaccine-induced clones were SARS-CoV-2 mono-reactive, and just 1 of 255 was cross-reactive with common cold coronaviruses. The study was limited by a small number of convalescent patients, and early post-infection timepoints were lacking. At late post-vaccination timepoints, both infection-induced and vaccine-induced clones showed marked clonal contraction, consistent with waning T cell responses.

CDR1 and CDR2 are read off the germline V gene as SGHRS and YFSETQ. The trim is 2 bases for V and 1 base for J, with a gap of 6 bases between the germline ends. The CDR3 contains 13 residues, cysteine and phenylalanine counted. Solely the CDR3 DNA is kept, with 39 bases framed from the first base. Receptors were amplified or captured by the immunoSEQ multiplex PCR assay. DNA from the cultured, isolated CD4+ T cells was subjected to TCR beta CDR3 sequencing. The paper's data handling went like this. The analysis removed non-productive TCR sequences, trimmed reads to the CDR3 region, and retained only CDR3s that were 7 or more amino acids long. The MANAFEST web app was used to pick out antigen-specific clonotypes by comparing their expansion in peptide wells with that in reference cultures. For clones to be considered positive, expansion at FDR<0.05 versus reference and all other wells, an odds ratio above 5, and a frequency above 0.1% in two replicate wells were required. A clonotype was defined as cross-reactive if the clonotype was significantly expanded both in SARS-CoV-2 spike wells and in at least one common cold coronavirus spike condition. CDR3 similarity was assessed by Levenshtein distance using the stringdist R package, and unrooted trees were constructed with ape in R 3.6.1. TCRdb's version of the immuneACCESS table is confined to in-frame rearrangements and falls short of the full clone set. An unresolved V gene accounts for under half of the shortfall where checked; the remainder is of unknown origin. V and J calls and clone size are those listed in that table; D and trimming were worked out from the DNA. The sample records roughly 35,000 clones, 73% of which are singletons. The top ten clonotypes cover around 25% of the sample.

The ViraFEST assay stimulated PBMC with viral peptide pools and then used TCR sequencing to identify antigen-specific CD4+ T cell clonotypes by expansion. After less than 13 days of culture, CD4+ T cells were isolated with the EasySep CD4+ T cell isolation kit. Negative nucleocapsid antibody results before and after vaccination confirmed that the healthy vaccine recipients had no prior SARS-CoV-2 infection. Each well held roughly 2.2 million PBMC cultured in IMDM containing roughly 5.1% human AB serum, 8 to 10 IU/ml IL-2 and gentamicin, along with 8 to 10 ug/ml peptides. On days 3 and 7, half of the culture medium was replaced with fresh IL-2-containing medium. Unless otherwise noted, each peptide stimulation condition was cultured in triplicate wells. Using Ficoll-Paque Plus gradient centrifugation, PBMC were separated from whole blood and then either used fresh or cryopreserved at -140C. The spike proteins of SARS-CoV-2 and of the common cold coronaviruses HCoV-NL63, HCoV-OC43 and HCoV-229E were spanned by overlapping peptide pools. The QIAamp micro DNA kit was used to extract genomic DNA from the cultured CD4+ T cells.

Comment on this clone: The antigen it binds to is not known. This likely reflects a read error, since a far larger clone is one base away.

The chain couples TRBV5-1 to TRBJ1-1; the D gene identity is not certain. The sequences come from CD4+ T cells from PBMCs cultured with HCoV-OC43 spike peptides, collected before COVID-19 vaccination. According to the study, the label for this sample's cell subset or site signals: HCoV-OC43 spike overlapping peptide pool stimulation. The source of this sequence is a human donor who received a COVID-19 vaccine. The CDR3: CASSFGRNTEAFF. In nucleotides, the sequence is TGCGCCAGCAGCTTCGGGAGGAACACTGAAGCTTTCTTT. Extended through the reference TRBV5-1 and TRBJ1-1 proteins, this CDR3 yields the full variable domain: KAGVTQTPRYLIKTRGQQVTLSCSPISGHRSVSWYQQTPGQGLQFLFEYFSETQRNKGNFPGRFSGRQFSNSRSEMNVSTLELGDSALYLCASSFGRNTEAFFGQGTRLTVV.